This TCR beta chain was identified during a study of identical twins. Germline V gives CDR1 SGHVS, CDR2 FNYEAQ. Trimming left V 3 bases short and J 8 bases short, with 13 bases between. This CDR3 comprises 14 residues. Using its own MiXCR run on the 5' RACE reads, TCRdb lists one record per CDR3 protein. The repertoire consists of 400,000 to 550,000 distinct CDR3 sequences, with approximately 24% occurring once and the leading ten covering about 2.9%. The same sample was also used in a study of T cells expressing NK-cell markers.

The chain links TRBV7-6 to TRBJ1-4; D is perhaps TRBD1 (6 bases). The sequencing input was CD4+ T cells sorted from blood. The TCR was taken from a woman aged 18 to 35 in good health. CDR3: CASSLTGQREKLFF. The DNA for the CDR3 is TGTGCCAGCAGCTTGACAGGTCAGCGAGAAAAACTGTTTTTT.